This T cell receptor (beta chain) was sequenced for a study of blood T cell repertoires in COVID-19. Study information: COVID-19 samples from acute and convalescent phases originated in the United States, Italy and Spain.

Original handling: Researchers report that nucleated cell counts were estimated from reference gene primer amplification. Clones were sequenced by immunoSEQ multiplex PCR, and TCRdb holds only the in-frame ones, with some missing. D and trimming were read from the DNA, whereas the V and J calls and clone size are those reported in that table. This table holds about 34,000 clones, 70% to 80% found once. The clonotype comes from a human donor in a cohort sampled during active COVID-19. Sequencing used peripheral blood.

The CDR3 sequence: CASSHDTGINYGYTF. The CDR3 DNA follows: TGTGCCAGCAGCCACGATACAGGGATAAACTATGGCTACACCTTC. The rearrangement links TRBV16 to TRBJ1-2; TRBD1 might be the D (6 bases). Trimming removed 3 bases from V and 2 bases from J, with 13 bases in between. The CDR3 totals 15 residues. From germline, CDR1 is KGHSY and CDR2 FQNENV. The full variable domain, rest sourced from reference TRBV16 and TRBJ1-2, is GEEVAQTPKHLVRGEGQKAKLYCAPIKGHSYVFWYQQVLKNEFKFLISFQNENVFDETGMPKERFSAKCLPNSPCSLEIQATKLEDSAVYFCASSHDTGINYGYTFGSGTRLTVV.